The subject of this entry is one TCR beta chain. Its target is unknown. The data belong to a study of T-cell memory formation after mild COVID-19. Findings of the study overall: CD4/CD8 balance held among clones contracting day 15 to 85, and later expanders leaned CD4+. The finding that pre-infection memory included some responding clones suggested that cross-reactive memory joined. Contracting CD4+ clones lay largely in CM and EM, with CD8+ ones residing in EMRA.

V gave up 4 bases and J gave up 0 bases, with 20 bases separating them. The length of the CDR3 is 18 residues. Germline V lookup: CDR1 SGDLS, CDR2 YYNGEE. From 5'RACE with constant-segment primers came TCR alpha and TCR beta cDNA libraries that carried sample barcodes and UMIs. TCRdb used MiXCR to reprocess the 5' RACE reads, holding one entry per CDR3 protein. The sample records about 390,000 distinct CDR3 sequences, around 21% being singletons. The TCR originated in an adult woman who had mild COVID-19 (a few samples of this study predate the infection). Cell type and time point are not known. The chain couples TRBV9 to TRBJ1-3; tentative D call: TRBD1 (5 bases). The specimen sequenced was PBMCs or a T cell subset sorted from them (not recorded which). The CDR3, as DNA: TGTGCCAGCAGCCCGGACACTTGGGACGGCATCTCTGGAAACACCATATATTTT. Protein product: CASSPDTWDGISGNTIYF.